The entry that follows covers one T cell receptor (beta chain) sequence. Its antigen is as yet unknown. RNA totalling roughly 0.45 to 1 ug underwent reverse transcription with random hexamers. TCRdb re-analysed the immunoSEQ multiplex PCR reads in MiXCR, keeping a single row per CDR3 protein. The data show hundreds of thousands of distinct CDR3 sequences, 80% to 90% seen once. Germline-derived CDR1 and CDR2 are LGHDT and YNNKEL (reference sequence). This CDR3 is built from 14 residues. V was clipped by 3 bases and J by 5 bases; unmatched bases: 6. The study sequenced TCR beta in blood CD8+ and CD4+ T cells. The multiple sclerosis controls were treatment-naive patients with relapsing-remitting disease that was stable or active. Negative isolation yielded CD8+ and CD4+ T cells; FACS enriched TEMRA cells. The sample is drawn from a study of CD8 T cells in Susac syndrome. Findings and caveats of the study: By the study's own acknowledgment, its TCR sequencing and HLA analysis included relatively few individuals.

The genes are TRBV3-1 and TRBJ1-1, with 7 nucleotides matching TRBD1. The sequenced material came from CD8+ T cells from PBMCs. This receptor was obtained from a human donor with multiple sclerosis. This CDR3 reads CASSHKTGRTEAFF. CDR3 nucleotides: TGTGCCAGCAGCCATAAGACAGGGAGGACTGAAGCTTTCTTT.